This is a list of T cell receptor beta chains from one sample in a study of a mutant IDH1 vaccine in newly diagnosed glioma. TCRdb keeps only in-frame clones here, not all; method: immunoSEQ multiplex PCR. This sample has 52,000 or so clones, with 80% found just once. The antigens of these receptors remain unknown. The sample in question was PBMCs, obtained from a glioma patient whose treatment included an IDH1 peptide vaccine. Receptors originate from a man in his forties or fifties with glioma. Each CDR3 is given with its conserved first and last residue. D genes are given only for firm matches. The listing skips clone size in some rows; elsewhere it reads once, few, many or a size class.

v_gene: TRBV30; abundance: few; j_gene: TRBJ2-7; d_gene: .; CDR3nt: TGTGCCTGGAGTACATCTCAGGGGCTGGGGCAGTACTTC; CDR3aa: CAWSTSQGLGQYF
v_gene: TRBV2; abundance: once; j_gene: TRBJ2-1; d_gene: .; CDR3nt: TGTGCCAGCAGTGTGGGGAATGAGCAGTTCTTC; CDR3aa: CASSVGNEQFF
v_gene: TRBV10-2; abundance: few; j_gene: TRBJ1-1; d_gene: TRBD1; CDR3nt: TGCGCCAGCAGTGGACAGGGCAGCACTGAAGCTTTCTTT; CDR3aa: CASSGQGSTEAFF
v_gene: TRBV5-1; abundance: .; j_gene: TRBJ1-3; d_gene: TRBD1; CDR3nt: TGCGCCAGCAGCTTGGGGGGACAGGGGTATGGAAACACCATATATTTT; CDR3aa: CASSLGGQGYGNTIYF
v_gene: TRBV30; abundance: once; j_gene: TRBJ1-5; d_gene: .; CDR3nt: TGTGCCTGGAATACAGGCTATCAGCCCCAGCATTTT; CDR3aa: CAWNTGYQPQHF
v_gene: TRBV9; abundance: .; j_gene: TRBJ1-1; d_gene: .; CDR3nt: TGTGCCAGCAGCCCTATGGGGGGGAGGTTCGACTTAGCTTTCTTT; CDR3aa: CASSPMGGRFDLAFF
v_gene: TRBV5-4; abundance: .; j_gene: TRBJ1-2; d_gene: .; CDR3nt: TGTGCCAGCAGCCCGGGAGGGGTCGGCTACACCTTC; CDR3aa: CASSPGGVGYTF
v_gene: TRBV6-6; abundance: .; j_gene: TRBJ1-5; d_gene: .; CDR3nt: TGTGCCAGCAGTTACGGGGACGGATTTACTCAGCCCCAGCATTTT; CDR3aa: CASSYGDGFTQPQHF
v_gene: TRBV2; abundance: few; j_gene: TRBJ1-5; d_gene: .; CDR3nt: TGTGCCAGCAGGCGGGACAGCAATCAGCCCCAGCATTTT; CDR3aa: CASRRDSNQPQHF
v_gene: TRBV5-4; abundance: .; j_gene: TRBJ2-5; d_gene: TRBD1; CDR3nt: TGTGCCAGCAGCCGAGCCGGACAGGGACAATTTTGGGGGGAGACCCAGTACTTC; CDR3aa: CASSRAGQGQFWGETQYF
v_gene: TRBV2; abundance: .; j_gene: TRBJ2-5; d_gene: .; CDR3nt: TGTGCCAGCAGTGAAGTAAACGCCCAAGAGACCCAGTACTTC; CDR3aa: CASSEVNAQETQYF